Listed below are T cell receptor beta chains from one sample, sequenced in a study of T cells after posttransplantation cyclophosphamide. Clones were sequenced by immunoSEQ multiplex PCR, and TCRdb holds only the in-frame ones, with some missing. This sample comprises under 30,000 clones, none seen once only. Specimen: PBMCs. These receptors all come from an older woman in good health, CMV-negative, and a related stem cell transplant donor. CDR3s include the opening cysteine and the closing phenylalanine or tryptophan. The D gene is left open where the match is weak. For some rows the clone size is stated as once, few or many, or as a class when expanded; others skip it.

size	V	D	J	CDR3	DNA
.	TRBV7-2	TRBD1	TRBJ2-2	CASRPGQGANTGELFF	TGTGCCAGCAGACCTGGACAGGGGGCGAACACCGGGGAGCTGTTTTTT
.	TRBV30	.	TRBJ1-6	CAWGQLGSPLHF	TGTGCCTGGGGACAGTTGGGTTCACCCCTCCACTTT
many	TRBV7-9	.	TRBJ2-7	CASSPREGEQYF	TGTGCCAGCAGCCCCCGCGAGGGCGAGCAGTACTTC
.	TRBV30	.	TRBJ2-1	CACSGNRGSYNEQFF	TGTGCCTGTTCTGGAAATAGGGGCTCCTACAATGAGCAGTTCTTC
many	TRBV7-9	TRBD1	TRBJ2-1	CASSPDRAYNEQFF	TGTGCCAGCAGCCCGGACAGGGCCTACAATGAGCAGTTCTTC
many	TRBV15	TRBD1	TRBJ1-1	CATSRVGQKAFF	TGTGCCACCAGCAGAGTGGGACAGAAAGCTTTCTTT
many	TRBV5-4	TRBD1	TRBJ1-3	CASSLSRGPGNTIYF	TGTGCCAGCAGCTTGAGCAGGGGGCCAGGAAACACCATATATTTT
.	TRBV5-1	TRBD2	TRBJ2-3	CASSLVASGGHVTDTQYF	TGCGCCAGCAGCTTGGTGGCTAGCGGGGGCCATGTGACAGATACGCAGTATTTT
few	TRBV30	.	TRBJ1-1	CAWSVGGGVTEAFF	TGTGCCTGGAGTGTAGGGGGGGGTGTGACTGAAGCTTTCTTT
few	TRBV29-1	.	TRBJ1-4	CSAAYAEKLFF	TGCAGCGCCGCCTATGCCGAAAAACTGTTTTTT
.	TRBV5-1	TRBD1	TRBJ2-6	CASSLGSGGTGANVLTF	TGCGCCAGCAGCTTGGGATCAGGGGGCACTGGGGCCAACGTCCTGACTTTC
.	TRBV28	.	TRBJ2-7	CASTTRDEQYF	TGTGCCAGCACCACGCGCGACGAGCAGTACTTC
few	TRBV6-5	TRBD1	TRBJ1-2	CASSFGQGRNYGYTF	TGTGCCAGCAGTTTCGGACAGGGTAGAAACTATGGCTACACCTTC
many	TRBV5-6	.	TRBJ2-7	CASSPASGSYEQYF	TGTGCCAGCAGCCCTGCGTCAGGTTCCTACGAGCAGTACTTC
many	TRBV7-9	.	TRBJ1-2	CASIIDSPWGDGYTF	TGTGCCAGCATCATAGACAGTCCCTGGGGGGATGGCTACACCTTC
few	TRBV11-2	.	TRBJ2-7	CASSLGSGSYEQYF	TGTGCCAGCAGCTTAGGTAGCGGCTCCTACGAGCAGTACTTC
many	TRBV7-8	.	TRBJ1-2	CASSLLTFGETF	TGTGCCAGCAGCTTACTAACGTTCGGGGAGACCTTC
.	TRBV2	TRBD2	TRBJ2-7	CASTIGLADYEQYF	TGTGCCAGCACCATCGGACTAGCGGACTACGAGCAGTACTTC
many	TRBV19	.	TRBJ1-1	CASGYRGEGTEAFF	TGTGCCAGTGGTTATCGGGGGGAGGGCACTGAAGCTTTCTTT
many	TRBV4-3	TRBD1	TRBJ1-3	CASAPQGDSGNTIYF	TGCGCCAGCGCACCCCAGGGGGACTCTGGAAACACCATATATTTT
.	TRBV11-2	TRBD1	TRBJ1-1	CASSLGVTGFEAFF	TGTGCCAGCAGCTTAGGGGTGACAGGGTTTGAAGCTTTCTTT
many	TRBV9	.	TRBJ2-1	CASARVGGSYNEQFF	TGTGCCAGCGCCCGAGTCGGGGGATCCTACAATGAGCAGTTCTTC
many	TRBV6-6	TRBD1	TRBJ1-3	CASTQQGATGNTIYF	TGTGCCAGCACCCAACAGGGGGCAACGGGAAACACCATATATTTT
many	TRBV12-3/TRBV12-4	TRBD1	TRBJ1-2	CASSVGQGARGYTF	TGTGCCAGCAGTGTTGGACAGGGGGCTCGGGGCTACACCTTC
many	TRBV7-2	TRBD1	TRBJ1-2	CASSEGQTYGYTF	TGTGCCAGCAGCGAGGGACAGACCTATGGCTACACCTTC
many	TRBV18	.	TRBJ1-4	CASSPEAGSEEKLFF	TGTGCCAGCTCACCAGAAGCAGGGAGCGAAGAAAAACTGTTTTTT
many	TRBV12-3/TRBV12-4	TRBD1	TRBJ2-7	CASRRQGSQSEQYF	TGTGCCAGCAGACGACAGGGGTCCCAATCCGAGCAGTACTTC
many	TRBV2	.	TRBJ1-1	CASRSGSGSEAFF	TGTGCCAGCCGGTCGGGGTCTGGTTCTGAAGCTTTCTTT
few	TRBV7-2	.	TRBJ1-1	CASSLSGRNTEAFF	TGTGCCAGCAGCTTATCAGGCAGAAACACTGAAGCTTTCTTT
.	TRBV28	.	TRBJ2-5	CASTYPRGRGGEETQYF	TGTGCCAGCACCTACCCTAGGGGCAGGGGTGGTGAAGAGACCCAGTACTTC
few	TRBV6-2/TRBV6-3	TRBD2	TRBJ2-3	CASSYRAAGVDTQYF	TGTGCCAGCAGTTACCGTGCAGCGGGAGTAGATACGCAGTATTTT
many	TRBV27	.	TRBJ1-1	CASSLSFGGEAFF	TGTGCCAGCAGTTTATCCTTTGGGGGGGAAGCTTTCTTT
few	TRBV9	.	TRBJ2-7	CASSPRTALTYEQYF	TGTGCCAGCAGCCCACGGACAGCTTTGACCTACGAGCAGTACTTC
many	TRBV7-3	TRBD2	TRBJ2-7	CASSLQAGDSYEQYF	TGTGCCAGCAGCTTACAAGCGGGGGATTCCTACGAGCAGTACTTC
.	TRBV25-1	TRBD1	TRBJ2-1	CASSESGDRHYRGQFF	TGTGCCAGCAGTGAATCAGGGGACAGACACTACCGGGGGCAGTTCTTC
many	TRBV5-1	.	TRBJ1-2	CASSLGQNYGYTF	TGCGCCAGCAGCTTGGGACAGAACTATGGCTACACCTTC
few	TRBV6-1	.	TRBJ2-3	CAIRGGVETDTQYF	TGTGCCATCAGGGGGGGGGTGGAGACAGATACGCAGTATTTT
.	TRBV5-1	.	TRBJ2-3	CASSLPAGFGTDTQYF	TGCGCCAGCAGCCTCCCTGCAGGGTTTGGCACAGATACGCAGTATTTT
many	TRBV12-3/TRBV12-4	.	TRBJ2-2	CASSDQGRAGELFF	TGTGCCAGCAGTGATCAGGGTCGGGCCGGGGAGCTGTTTTTT
many	TRBV6-1	.	TRBJ2-7	CAFGRALSHEQYF	TGTGCTTTTGGAAGGGCCCTCTCCCACGAGCAGTACTTC
.	TRBV28	.	TRBJ1-1	CASSLGPTGPTEAFF	TGTGCCAGCAGTTTGGGCCCCACAGGGCCCACTGAAGCTTTCTTT
few	TRBV7-8	.	TRBJ2-7	CASSLATASTYEQYF	TGTGCCAGCAGCTTAGCGACAGCGTCCACCTACGAGCAGTACTTC
many	TRBV18	.	TRBJ1-3	CASSSTGQDGNTIYF	TGTGCCAGCTCGTCAACAGGGCAGGACGGAAACACCATATATTTT
many	TRBV7-9	TRBD2	TRBJ2-2	CASSQRLAGNTGELFF	TGTGCCAGCAGCCAACGACTAGCGGGAAACACCGGGGAGCTGTTTTTT
many	TRBV11-3	TRBD2	TRBJ2-1	CASSLGIGLAGPTFF	TGTGCCAGCAGCTTAGGAATAGGACTAGCCGGGCCCACGTTCTTC
many	TRBV27	.	TRBJ1-6	CASSLTGFVSSYNSPLHF	TGTGCCAGCAGTTTAACAGGGTTCGTAAGCTCCTATAATTCACCCCTCCACTTT
many	TRBV27	TRBD1	TRBJ1-5	CASSTDREEGQPQHF	TGTGCCAGCAGTACGGACAGGGAGGAGGGGCAGCCCCAGCATTTT
.	TRBV30	TRBD1	TRBJ1-6	CAWEPGGTNSPLHF	TGTGCCTGGGAACCAGGGGGTACGAATTCACCCCTCCACTTT